This entry features one TCR beta chain sequence. As yet, its antigen is unknown. PCR was performed using 60 Vbeta and 13 Jbeta primers. TCRdb's table, derived via immunoSEQ multiplex PCR, lists solely in-frame clones and lacks some. Of 150,000 to 200,000 clones listed, around three quarters were seen once; the top ten hold 2% to 2.5%. This CDR3 spans 12 amino acids. The germline CDR1 and CDR2 sequences are GTSNPN and SVGIG (reference sequence). V lost 3 bases and J lost 6; bases outside the gene matches: 5. This record belongs to a study of cytomegalovirus exposure and HLA in healthy donors. Study-level results: An analysis was carried out later, and it reportedly showed fewer N-insertions in an Asian-associated ancestry cluster than the roughly 670-donor mean. A later look showed TCR association rates differing by HLA locus, highest for DRB1 and lowest for HLA-C.

Healthy bone marrow donors made up the cohort. Material for sequencing was PBMCs. The sequence was collected from a woman in her forties or fifties in good health and CMV-seronegative. The rearrangement links TRBV30 to TRBJ2-7; TRBD1 aligns across 7 bases. CDR3 residues: CAWSSHRGEQYF. In DNA, the CDR3 is TGTGCCTGGAGCTCGCACAGGGGCGAGCAGTACTTC.